This T cell receptor (beta chain) stems from a study of breast tumors, draining lymph nodes, adjacent tissues (dated by TCRdb to about 2016). A note on the overall study: The study compared TCR beta repertoires across tumor, adjacent nontumor tissue and axillary lymph nodes from breast cancer patients. In human breast cancer, the study set out to assess how tumor, surrounding tissue and draining lymph node repertoires relate to one another and whether T cells might be exchanged between them.

As regards this clonotype: The antigen this receptor binds is unknown. No much larger clone is present one base from it, and per-base qualities are unavailable.

Lymph node samples came from the axillary draining lymph nodes of breast cancer patients. Sequencer: Illumina HiSeq 2000. TCR beta chain libraries were generated by multiplex PCR amplification. The amplified TCR beta chain products were analyzed by high-throughput sequencing. TCRdb ran its own pipeline on the public reads, namely fastp trimming at Q25 and MiXCR clone calling, and kept in-frame beta chains. Here each entry gathers all rows of one CDR3 protein and keeps the most common genes and DNA. This sample comprises some 100,000 distinct CDR3 sequences, approximately 22% of them detected only once. Under 1.5% of the sample goes to the ten largest clones. Points the paper makes about the study in general: The data were considered consistent with the idea that most tumor T cells come from the lymph node and then expand in tumor tissue. The conclusion that tumor T cells originate in lymph nodes was framed as consistent with a hypothesis rather than directly demonstrated. T-cell repertoire diversity in tumors was found to be lower than in lymph nodes but higher than in nontumor tissue, and preferential V and J gene usage was observed. The similarity between tumor and nontumor tissue repertoires was significantly greater in luminal-like breast cancer than in basal-like breast cancer.

Taken from cysteine to phenylalanine, the CDR3 has 12 residues. Only the CDR3 region is kept as DNA, spanning 36 bases read in frame from base 1. From a lookup of the germline V gene, CDR1 and CDR2 are SQVTM and ANQGSEA. Trimming removed 7 bases from V and 4 bases from J; the gene matches leave 5 bases unexplained. The sequence came from a female donor with breast cancer. Some clones in this sample may be carry-over from other donors' samples. The rearranged chain carries TRBV29-1 and TRBJ2-3; 7 of the junction bases match TRBD1. The sequenced material came from axillary lymph node tissue. The CDR3 protein is CSARQGPDTQYF. In nucleotide form, the sequence is TGCAGCGCCAGACAGGGCCCAGATACGCAGTATTTT.